The clone carrying this T cell receptor (beta chain) was seen more than once but under ten times. Unique molecular identifiers were incorporated into the prepared TCRbeta library. One entry per CDR3 protein, called by TCRdb with MiXCR from the PCR reads. In the table there are approximately 27,000 distinct CDR3 sequences, about 18% of which are singletons. This CDR3 has 13 residues. V shed 1 base and J shed 4 bases, with 10 bases lying between them. Germline V gene data show CDR1 as DFQATT and CDR2 as SNEGSKA (reference sequence). These data are taken from a study of T-cell reconstitution after alpha-beta-depleted transplantation in children.

The origin of this receptor is a male patient between 2 and 15 years old who had a stem cell transplant for acute lymphoblastic leukemia, so the T cells may come from the graft donor. The V and J genes are TRBV20-1 and TRBJ1-2; D might be TRBD1 (5 bases). The material sequenced was PBMCs, mostly from graft donor cells, taken 60 days after TCRalphabeta/CD19-depleted stem cell transplant. CDR3 in amino acids: CSARAPGRYGYTF. CDR3 nucleotide sequence: TGCAGTGCTAGAGCTCCGGGACGCTATGGCTACACCTTC.